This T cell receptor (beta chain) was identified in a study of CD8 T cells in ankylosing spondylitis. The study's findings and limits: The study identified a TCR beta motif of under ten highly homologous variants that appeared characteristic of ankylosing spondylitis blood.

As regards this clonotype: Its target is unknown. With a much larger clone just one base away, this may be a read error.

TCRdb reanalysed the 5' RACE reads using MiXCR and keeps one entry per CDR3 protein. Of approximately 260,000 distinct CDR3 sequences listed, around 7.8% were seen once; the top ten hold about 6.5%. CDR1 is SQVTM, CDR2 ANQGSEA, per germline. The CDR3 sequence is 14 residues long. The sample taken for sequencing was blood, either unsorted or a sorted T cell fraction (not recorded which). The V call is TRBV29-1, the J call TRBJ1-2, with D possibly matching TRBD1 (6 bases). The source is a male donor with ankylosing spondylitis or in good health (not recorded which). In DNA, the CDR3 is TGCAGCGTCGCCCCAGGGGAGATGAATGGGGGCTACCCCTTC. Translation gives CSVAPGEMNGGYPF.